The sequence of this T cell receptor (beta chain) was determined in a study of blood T cell repertoires in COVID-19. Study background: Specimens from acute and convalescent COVID-19 originated in the United States, Italy and Spain. The cDNA or gDNA used as material had been derived from T cells, B-cell-depleted T cells, or PBMCs.

Per the authors' pipeline: The assay estimated nucleated cells by amplifying reference gene primers. The table came from immunoSEQ multiplex PCR; TCRdb's copy has only in-frame clones and leaves some out. V, J and clone size were drawn from that table, and D and trimming were deduced from the DNA. Counted here are 350,000 to 550,000 clones, around nine tenths occurring once; the ten biggest clones make up 1.5% to 2%. The TCR comes from a woman between 18 and 30 years old with acute COVID-19. Input material: PBMCs or T cells enriched from blood (not recorded which).

The CDR3 here is CASGLGLASYNEQFF. DNA for the CDR3: TGTGCTAGTGGTTTGGGACTAGCCTCCTACAATGAGCAGTTCTTC. The rearrangement uses TRBV12-5 and TRBJ2-1, with 7 positions matching TRBD2. The CDR3 sequence is 15 residues long. V shed 1 base and J 0 bases; nucleotides not matched to a gene: 0. The germline gives CDR1 LGHNT, CDR2 FRNRAP. Based on the CDR3 plus reference TRBV12-5 and TRBJ2-1, the full variable domain is DARVTQTPRHKVTEMGQEVTMRCQPILGHNTVFWYRQTMMQGLELLAYFRNRAPLDDSGMPKDRFSAEMPDATLATLKIQPSEPRDSAVYFCASGLGLASYNEQFFGPGTRLTVL.